One sample yielded the 22 T cell receptor beta chains listed below, sequenced in a study of early T cells in non-severe SARS-CoV-2 infection. MiXCR, run by TCRdb on the 5' RACE reads, gives a single entry per CDR3 protein. The repertoire holds roughly 100,000 distinct CDR3 sequences, with 12% as singletons. Here the sequenced sample was whole blood, taken at baseline. The source is an adult who was a healthcare worker with PCR-confirmed SARS-CoV-2 infection or an uninfected control (not recorded which).

This clonotype was picked up a small number of times. CDR3 coding DNA: TGTGCCAGCAGCTTTGGTGACGGAGATACGCAGTATTTT. Its translation: CASSFGDGDTQYF. The chain combines TRBV7-9 with TRBJ2-3; no definite D call. This CDR3 region has 13 residues. From germline, CDR1 is SEHNR and CDR2 FQNEAQ (reference sequence). Trimming stripped 3 bases from V and 5 bases from J, with 9 bases between.

This clonotype has ten or more counts. The rearrangement joins TRBV6-5 to TRBJ2-7, with D unresolved. This CDR3 spans 13 amino acids. Trimming pared 7 bases from V and 0 bases from J, leaving 10 bases between. Germline V gene data show CDR1 as MNHEY and CDR2 as SVGAGI. For the CDR3, the DNA is TGTGCCAGCATAAGCGAACTCTCCTACGAGCAGTACTTC. It yields the protein CASISELSYEQYF.

This clonotype was seen ten or more times. V usage is TRBV4-1 and J usage is TRBJ2-7; possible D gene TRBD2, 6 bases. Trimming pared 1 base from V and 3 bases from J, leaving 13 bases between. CDR1 and CDR2 (germline): MGHRA, YSYEKL. The CDR3 has 15 residues. The CDR3 loop reads CASSQGRGGIYEQYF. The CDR3 DNA is TGCGCCAGCAGCCAAGGGCGGGGCGGAATCTACGAGCAGTACTTC.

This clonotype was detected a few times. The rearrangement joins TRBV20-1 to TRBJ2-1; 9 bases map to TRBD2. V shed 1 base and J 9 bases; nucleotides not matched to a gene: 10. CDR3 size: 15 residues. CDR1 is DFQATT and CDR2 is SNEGSKA in the germline V gene (reference sequence). The CDR3 spells CSARVMRGGLGEQFF. CDR3 nucleotide sequence: TGCAGTGCTAGAGTTATGCGGGGGGGCCTCGGTGAGCAGTTCTTC.

Ten or more counts support this clonotype. This chain links TRBV5-4 with TRBJ2-5; D call uncertain. Germline-derived CDR1 and CDR2 are SGHNT and YYREEE (reference sequence). The germline V and J ends were trimmed by 4 bases and 5 bases, with 21 bases remaining between them. This CDR3 spans 16 amino acids. The CDR3 DNA follows: TGTGCCAGCAGCAACAGACCAGGCCAGAAGACGGAGACCCAGTACTTC. Translated, it gives CASSNRPGQKTETQYF.

V is TRBV29-1 and J is TRBJ2-5, with unresolved D. The V and J ends lost 4 bases and 3 bases respectively, with 9 bases between them. Germline loops: CDR1 SQVTM, CDR2 ANQGSEA. This CDR3 has 12 residues. CDR3 nucleotides: TGCAGCGTTGGGGTCAGAGAAGAGACCCAGTACTTC. Protein: CSVGVREETQYF.

V is TRBV20-1 and J is TRBJ1-2, with TRBD1 as a possible D gene (5 bases). The CDR3 contains 15 residues. Germline loops: CDR1 DFQATT, CDR2 SNEGSKA (reference sequence). The V gene lost 0 bases and the J gene lost 1 base, with 12 bases spanning the gap. For the CDR3, the DNA is TGCAGTGCTAGAGACTCTAACAGGCTTAACTATGGCTACACCTTC. Translating it yields CSARDSNRLNYGYTF.

This clonotype was picked up a small number of times. The V and J genes are TRBV30 and TRBJ1-2; D not resolved. This CDR3 region has 12 residues. Germline V gene lookup returns CDR1 GTSNPN and CDR2 SVGIG (reference sequence). Trimming stripped 2 bases from V and 4 bases from J, with 8 bases between. The CDR3 coding sequence is TGTGCCTGGAGTAGACATCTCTATGGCTACACCTTC. Translated: CAWSRHLYGYTF.

This clonotype appeared a few times. CDR3 sequence reads: CASSRDAENTIYF. In DNA form, the CDR3 reads TGTGCCAGCAGCCGGGACGCTGAAAACACCATATATTTT. The V and J genes are TRBV7-2 and TRBJ1-3; D may be TRBD1 (5 bases). Germline CDR1 is SGHTA and CDR2 is FQGNSA. This CDR3 region has 13 residues. Trimming removed 5 bases from V and 6 bases from J, with 11 bases in between.

The chain uses TRBV7-9 and TRBJ2-7, with TRBD1 matching over 7 bases. CDR1 and CDR2 from the germline V gene are SEHNR and FQNEAQ (reference sequence). CDR3 length: 13 amino acids. The V gene end was trimmed by 11 bases and the J gene end by 0 bases; junction bases not matched to a gene: 7. The CDR3 DNA reads TGTGCCGGGGACAGTCTAAGCTCCTACGAGCAGTACTTC. Amino acid sequence: CAGDSLSSYEQYF.

The V gene is TRBV24-1, the J gene TRBJ1-6, with 7 positions matching TRBD1. V shed 2 bases and J 7 bases; nucleotides not matched to a gene: 13. Germline-derived CDR1 and CDR2 are KGHDR and SFDVKD. The CDR3 length is 18 residues. The CDR3: CATSDSRTGPPQNSPLHF. The DNA of the CDR3 is TGTGCCACCAGTGATTCAAGGACAGGTCCCCCGCAGAATTCACCCCTCCACTTT.

To note about this clonotype: The junction and the germline gene differ at one end; a read error may be behind it. The chain couples TRBV11-3 to TRBJ2-1; D is ambiguous. Germline loops: CDR1 SGHNT, CDR2 YENEEA. The CDR3 loop spans 14 amino acids. The CDR3 loop is CTSSLVRSHNEQFF. CDR3 coding DNA: TGTACCAGCAGCTTAGTCCGCTCACACAATGAGCAGTTCTTC.

This clonotype was seen a few times. The rearrangement joins TRBV6-5 to TRBJ2-1; TRBD2 aligns across 7 bases. The germline V gene encodes CDR1 MNHEY and CDR2 SVGAGI. CDR3 length equals 16 residues. The V gene end was trimmed by 0 bases and the J gene end by 7 bases; junction bases not matched to a gene: 9. The CDR3 coding sequence is TGTGCCAGCAGTTACTCGACAGTGGGGGGGAGGAATGAGCAGTTCTTC. Its protein is CASSYSTVGGRNEQFF.

The chain combines TRBV18 with TRBJ2-3; TRBD2 matches 14 bases. This CDR3 has 17 residues. Germline CDR1 is KGHSH and CDR2 is LQKENI. The V and J ends lost 3 bases and 4 bases, in that order; junction bases with no gene match: 6. The CDR3 bases are TGTGCCAGCTCACCTACCGGGACTAGCGGGAGTGCAGATACGCAGTATTTT. Translated, it gives CASSPTGTSGSADTQYF.

This clonotype was seen a handful of times. J is TRBJ1-6 and V is TRBV6-6; 9 positions match TRBD1. The trim removed 2 bases at V and 10 bases at J, leaving 9 bases unmatched. The CDR3 spans 16 residues. Germline assignment: CDR1 MNHNY and CDR2 SVGAGI (reference sequence). CDR3 sequence (DNA): TGTGCCAGCAGTTACGCTCCGGGACAGGGAAGCTCACCCCTCCACTTT. Amino acid sequence: CASSYAPGQGSSPLHF.

This clonotype has a count of ten or more. The chain joins TRBV24-1 to TRBJ2-3; D gene uncertain. This CDR3 contains 13 residues. V shed 8 bases and J shed 0 bases, with 8 bases lying between them. Germline lookup yields CDR1 KGHDR and CDR2 SFDVKD. CDR3 sequence: CATTDHSTDTQYF. In DNA, the CDR3 is TGTGCCACCACCGACCACAGCACAGATACGCAGTATTTT.

The genes are TRBV29-1 and TRBJ2-1, with TRBD1 matching over 7 bases. After removal of 7 bases from V and 3 bases from J, the junction contained 9 bases not matched to a gene. This CDR3 has 14 residues. In germline, CDR1 is SQVTM, CDR2 ANQGSEA. The CDR3 DNA sequence: TGCAGCGGTACCCGGACAGGTAACTACAATGAGCAGTTCTTC. Residues: CSGTRTGNYNEQFF.

This clonotype has a handful of counts. The rearrangement joins TRBV2 to TRBJ2-1; D unresolved. This CDR3 is 14 amino acids long. From germline, CDR1 is SNHLY and CDR2 FYNNEI. The V end lost 5 bases, the J end lost 3 bases, and 11 bases lay between the germline ends. The DNA of the CDR3 is TGTGCCAGCAGTCGAGAGTCAGTCTACAATGAGCAGTTCTTC. Its protein is CASSRESVYNEQFF.

The J gene is TRBJ1-2, the V gene TRBV12-3 or TRBV12-4; 7 bases align to TRBD1. V shed 6 bases, J shed 0 bases, and the junction held 13 bases outside the gene matches. This CDR3 comprises 17 residues. Here the CDR3 DNA reads TGTGCCAGCAGAGCGCCGATGACAGGGCCCGCTAACTATGGCTACACCTTC. Its translation: CASRAPMTGPANYGYTF.

This clonotype appeared many times. This chain links TRBV6-1 with TRBJ1-2, with D unclear. Trimming took 3 bases from V and 4 from J, leaving 3 bases between them. CDR1 is MNHNS and CDR2 is SASEGT in the germline V gene. This CDR3 region has 11 residues. The CDR3 DNA is TGTGCCAGCAGTGATTCCTATGGCTACACCTTC. Translation: CASSDSYGYTF.

This clonotype was seen many times. The chain uses TRBV5-1 and TRBJ2-5, with D possibly TRBD2 on 6 matching bases. The ends were cut back, 3 bases at V and 7 bases at J, with 13 bases in the middle. The germline V gene has CDR1 SGHRS and CDR2 YFSETQ. The CDR3 length is 13 residues. The CDR3 is CASSWDSGGTQYF. The CDR3 DNA is TGCGCCAGCAGCTGGGACTCTGGGGGGACCCAGTACTTC.

This clonotype has more than one count but fewer than ten. The rearrangement links TRBV6-1 to TRBJ1-2; TRBD1 aligns across 8 bases. CDR1 MNHNS and CDR2 SASEGT come from the germline V gene. V lost 6 bases and J lost 3; bases outside the gene matches: 6. This CDR3 comprises 14 residues. CDR3 in amino acids: CASRGDRYYYGYTF. The CDR3 nucleotides are TGTGCCAGCAGGGGGGACAGGTATTACTATGGCTACACCTTC.